This T cell receptor beta chain emerged from a study of T-cell memory formation after mild COVID-19. Study information: TCR clusters were mostly confined to one donor each.

This clonotype showed up just once. Its antigen is unidentified. Using constant-segment primers, 5'RACE produced TCR alpha and TCR beta cDNA libraries carrying sample barcodes and UMIs. Each CDR3 protein gets one entry after TCRdb re-called the 5' RACE reads with MiXCR. The sample has roughly 250,000 distinct CDR3 sequences, about 17% seen once; the top ten hold 3.5%. V lost 3 bases, J lost 6 bases, and 13 bases lay in between. The CDR3 extends over 14 amino acids. Germline-derived CDR1 and CDR2 are SGHTA and FQGNSA. Study conclusions and caveats: Some responding clones appeared in pre-infection memory, suggesting cross-reactive memory joined. Clones that contracted clustered mainly in CM and EM if CD4+ and in EMRA if CD8+.

Sequencing was carried out using PBMCs or a T cell subset sorted from them (not recorded which). The clonotype was recovered from a man aged 18 to 30 who had mild COVID-19 (a few samples of this study predate the infection). Cell type and time point are not known. The chain carries TRBV7-2 and TRBJ2-3, with D possibly being TRBD2 (5 bases). The CDR3 nucleotides read TGTGCCAGCAGCTTTGGGATAGCGTCGGATACGCAGTATTTT. Its translation: CASSFGIASDTQYF.